Reported below is one T cell receptor (beta chain). The antigen remains unidentified. These data belong to a study of monozygotic twins with inflammatory bowel disease. Findings and limits, study-wide: Compared with healthy twins, IBD patients shared fewer clonotypes with others, especially with disease activity. Nothing supported a single strong signal or clonotype that was associated with IBD.

TCRdb reworked the 5' RACE reads into one entry per CDR3 protein, no DNA. The data show fewer than 200,000 distinct CDR3 sequences, and the top ten clones hold about 2.4%. The germline V gene encodes CDR1 SGHRS and CDR2 YFSETQ. CDR3 length: 13 residues. The gene calls are TRBV5-1 and TRBJ2-7; no DNA is available, so the TRBD2 call from TCRdb remains unchecked. The sequenced sample was blood. The receptor was derived from a human donor with ulcerative colitis or Crohn's disease, or a healthy co-twin of an affected twin (not recorded which). Here the CDR3 reads CASKRLAGYEQYF.